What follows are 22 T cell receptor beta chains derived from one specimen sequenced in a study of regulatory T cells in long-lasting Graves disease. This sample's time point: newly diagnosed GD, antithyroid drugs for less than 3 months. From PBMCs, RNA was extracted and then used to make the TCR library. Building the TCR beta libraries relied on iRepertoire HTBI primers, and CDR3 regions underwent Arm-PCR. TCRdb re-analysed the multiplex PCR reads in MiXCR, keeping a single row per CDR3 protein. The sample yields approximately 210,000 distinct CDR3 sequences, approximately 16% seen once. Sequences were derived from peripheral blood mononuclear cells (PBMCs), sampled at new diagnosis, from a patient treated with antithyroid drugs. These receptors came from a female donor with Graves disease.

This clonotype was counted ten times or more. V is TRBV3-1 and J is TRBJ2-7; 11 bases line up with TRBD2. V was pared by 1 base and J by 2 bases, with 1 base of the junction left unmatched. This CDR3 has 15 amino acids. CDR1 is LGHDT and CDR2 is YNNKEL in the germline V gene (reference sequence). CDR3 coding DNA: TGTGCCAGCAGCCAAGGACTAGCGGGGACCTACGAGCAGTACTTC. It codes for CASSQGLAGTYEQYF.

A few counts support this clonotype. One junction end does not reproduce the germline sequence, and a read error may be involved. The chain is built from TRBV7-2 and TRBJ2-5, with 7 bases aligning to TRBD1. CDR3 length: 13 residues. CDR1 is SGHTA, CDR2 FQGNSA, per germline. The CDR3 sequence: CAGSSTGQETQYF. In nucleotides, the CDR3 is TGTGCCGGCAGCTCGACAGGGCAAGAGACCCAGTACTTC.

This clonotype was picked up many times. For the CDR3, the DNA is TGTGCCAGCAGGGCCGGGACAGGACGTTACAATGAGCAGTTCTTC. As protein: CASRAGTGRYNEQFF. The V and J genes are TRBV6-1 and TRBJ2-1, with TRBD1 identical over 8 bases. CDR1 and CDR2 from the germline V gene are MNHNS and SASEGT. Losses at the gene ends were 6 bases for V and 4 bases for J; bases not matched to a gene: 8. The CDR3 runs 15 residues.

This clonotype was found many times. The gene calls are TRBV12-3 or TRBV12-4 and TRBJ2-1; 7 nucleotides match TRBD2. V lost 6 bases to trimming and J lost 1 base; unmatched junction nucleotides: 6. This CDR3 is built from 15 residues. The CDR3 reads CASSRPSGSYNEQFF. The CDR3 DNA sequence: TGTGCCAGCAGCCGTCCTAGCGGTTCCTACAATGAGCAGTTCTTC.

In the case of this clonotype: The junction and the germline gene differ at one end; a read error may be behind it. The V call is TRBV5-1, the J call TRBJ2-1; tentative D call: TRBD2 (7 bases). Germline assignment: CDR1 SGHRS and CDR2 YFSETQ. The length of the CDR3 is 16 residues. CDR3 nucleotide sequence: TGTGCCAGCAGCGTAGATGTGGGAGGGGGAGACAATGAGCAGTTCTTC. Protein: CASSVDVGGGDNEQFF.

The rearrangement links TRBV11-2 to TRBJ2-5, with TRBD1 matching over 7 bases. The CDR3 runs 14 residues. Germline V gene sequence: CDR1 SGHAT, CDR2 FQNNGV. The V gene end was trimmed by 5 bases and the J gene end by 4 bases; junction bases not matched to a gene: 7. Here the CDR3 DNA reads TGTGCCAGCAGCCGACAGGGAGTAGCAGAGACCCAGTACTTC. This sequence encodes CASSRQGVAETQYF.

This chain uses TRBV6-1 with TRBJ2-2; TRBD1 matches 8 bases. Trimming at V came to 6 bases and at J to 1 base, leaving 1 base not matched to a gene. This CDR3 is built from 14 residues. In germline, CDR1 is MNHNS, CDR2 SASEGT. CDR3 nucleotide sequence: TGTGCCAGCAGGACAGGGGAGAACACCGGGGAGCTGTTTTTT. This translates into CASRTGENTGELFF.

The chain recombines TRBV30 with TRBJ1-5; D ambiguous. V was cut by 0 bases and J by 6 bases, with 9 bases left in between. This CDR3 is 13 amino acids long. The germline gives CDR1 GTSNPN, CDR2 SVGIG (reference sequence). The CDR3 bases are TGTGCCTGGAGTGTATTGGGATCTCAGCCCCAGCATTTT. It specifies CAWSVLGSQPQHF.

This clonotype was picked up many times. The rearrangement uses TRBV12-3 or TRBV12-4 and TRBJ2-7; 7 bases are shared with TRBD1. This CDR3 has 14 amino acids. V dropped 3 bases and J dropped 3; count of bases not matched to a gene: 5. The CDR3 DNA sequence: TGTGCCAGCAGTTTGGGGACAGCCTTCTACGAGCAGTACTTC. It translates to CASSLGTAFYEQYF.

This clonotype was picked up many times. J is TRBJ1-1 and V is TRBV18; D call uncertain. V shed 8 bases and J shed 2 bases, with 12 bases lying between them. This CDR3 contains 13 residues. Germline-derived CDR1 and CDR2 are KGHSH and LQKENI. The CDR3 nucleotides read TGTGCCAGCAGCCCACTGGTCAACACTGAAGCTTTCTTT. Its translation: CASSPLVNTEAFF.

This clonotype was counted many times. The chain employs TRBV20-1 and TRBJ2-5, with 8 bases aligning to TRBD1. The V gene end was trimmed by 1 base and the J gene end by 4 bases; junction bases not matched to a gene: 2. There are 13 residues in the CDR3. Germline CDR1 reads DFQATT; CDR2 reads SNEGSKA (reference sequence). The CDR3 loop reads CSARADRGETQYF. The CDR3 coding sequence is TGCAGTGCTAGAGCCGACAGGGGAGAGACCCAGTACTTC.

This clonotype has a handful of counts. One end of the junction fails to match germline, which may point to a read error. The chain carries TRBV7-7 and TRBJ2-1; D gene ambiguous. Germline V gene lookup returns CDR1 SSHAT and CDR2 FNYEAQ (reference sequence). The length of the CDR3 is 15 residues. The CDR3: CASSLADSSYNEQFF. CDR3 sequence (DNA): TGTGCTAGCAGCTTAGCTGATAGCTCCTACAATGAGCAGTTCTTC.

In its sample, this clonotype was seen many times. This chain's CDR3 is CASSHGTGNGYTF. The CDR3 nucleotides read TGTGCCAGCAGCCACGGGACAGGGAACGGCTACACCTTC. The chain has TRBV11-1 and TRBJ1-2, with TRBD1 matching 9 bases. V shed 5 bases and J 8 bases; nucleotides not matched to a gene: 6. There are 13 residues in the CDR3. CDR1 and CDR2 from the germline V gene are SGHAT and FQDESV (reference sequence).

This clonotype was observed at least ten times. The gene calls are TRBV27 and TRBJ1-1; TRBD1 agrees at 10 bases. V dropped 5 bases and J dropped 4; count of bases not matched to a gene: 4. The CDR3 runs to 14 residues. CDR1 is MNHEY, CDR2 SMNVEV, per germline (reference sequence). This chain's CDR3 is CASSPWTGGTEAFF. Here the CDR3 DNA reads TGTGCCAGCAGTCCCTGGACAGGGGGCACTGAAGCTTTCTTT.

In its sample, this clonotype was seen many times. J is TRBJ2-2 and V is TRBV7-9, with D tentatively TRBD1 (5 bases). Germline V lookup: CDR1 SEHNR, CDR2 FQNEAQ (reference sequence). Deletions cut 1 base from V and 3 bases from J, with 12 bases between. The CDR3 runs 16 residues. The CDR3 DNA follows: TGTGCCAGCAGCTTAGAAGAGACAGCTGACACCGGGGAGCTGTTTTTT. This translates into CASSLEETADTGELFF.

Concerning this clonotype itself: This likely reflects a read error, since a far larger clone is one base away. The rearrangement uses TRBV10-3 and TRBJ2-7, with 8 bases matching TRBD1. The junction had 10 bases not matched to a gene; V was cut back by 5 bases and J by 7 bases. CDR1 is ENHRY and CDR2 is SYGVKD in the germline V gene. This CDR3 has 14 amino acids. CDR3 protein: CAISLSTRGHEQYF. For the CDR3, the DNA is TGTGCCATCAGTTTATCAACCAGGGGGCATGAGCAGTACTTC.

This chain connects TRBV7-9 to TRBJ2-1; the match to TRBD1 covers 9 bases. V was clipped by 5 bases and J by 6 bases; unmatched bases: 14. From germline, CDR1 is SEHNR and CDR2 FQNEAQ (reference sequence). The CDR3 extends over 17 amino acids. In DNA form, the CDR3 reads TGTGCCAGCAGCGCAGTATCCGGGACAGGGACGTCCAATGAGCAGTTCTTC. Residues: CASSAVSGTGTSNEQFF.

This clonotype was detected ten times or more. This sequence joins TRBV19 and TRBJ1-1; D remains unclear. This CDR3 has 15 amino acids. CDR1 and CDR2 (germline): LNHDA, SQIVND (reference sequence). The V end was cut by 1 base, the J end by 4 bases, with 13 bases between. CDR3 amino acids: CASSIVLGFGTEAFF. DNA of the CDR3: TGTGCCAGTAGTATAGTTCTGGGGTTTGGCACTGAAGCTTTCTTT.

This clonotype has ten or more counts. The DNA of the CDR3 is TGTGCCAGCAGCTTTCAGCGGGAGGCCGGCACAGATACGCAGTATTTT. Translation: CASSFQREAGTDTQYF. This chain links TRBV5-4 with TRBJ2-3; TRBD2 matches 9 bases. Per germline, CDR1 SGHNT and CDR2 YYREEE (reference sequence). This CDR3 is 16 amino acids long. The V gene end was trimmed by 2 bases and the J gene end by 1 base; junction bases not matched to a gene: 5.

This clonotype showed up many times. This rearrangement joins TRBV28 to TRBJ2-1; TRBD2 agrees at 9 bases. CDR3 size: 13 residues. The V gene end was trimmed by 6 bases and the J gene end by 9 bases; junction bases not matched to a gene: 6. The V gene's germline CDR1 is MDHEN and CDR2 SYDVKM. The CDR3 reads CASRQGTSSEQFF. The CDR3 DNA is TGTGCCAGCAGGCAAGGGACTAGCTCTGAGCAGTTCTTC.

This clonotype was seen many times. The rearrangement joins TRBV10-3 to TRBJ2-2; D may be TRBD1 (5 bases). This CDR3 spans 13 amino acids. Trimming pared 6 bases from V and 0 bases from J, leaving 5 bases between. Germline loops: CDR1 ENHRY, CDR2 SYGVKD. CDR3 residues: CAIRDTNTGELFF. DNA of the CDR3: TGTGCCATCAGGGACACGAACACCGGGGAGCTGTTTTTT.

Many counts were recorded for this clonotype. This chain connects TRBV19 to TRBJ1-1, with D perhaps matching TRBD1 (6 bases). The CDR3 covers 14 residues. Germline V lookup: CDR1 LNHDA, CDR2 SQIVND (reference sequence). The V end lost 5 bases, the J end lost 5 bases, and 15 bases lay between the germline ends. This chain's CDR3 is CASSVQGQGTEAFF. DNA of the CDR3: TGTGCCAGTAGTGTACAGGGCCAGGGAACTGAAGCTTTCTTT.